This T cell receptor beta chain is drawn from a study of T cell changes during pregnancy in multiple sclerosis. TCRdb keeps only in-frame clones here, not all; method: immunoSEQ multiplex PCR. This sample has about 89,000 clones, with just under 95% found just once. This clonotype was sampled from a female donor with multiple sclerosis, enrolled in a pregnancy study. The starting material was peripheral blood, obtained in the third trimester of pregnancy.

This CDR3 reads CASMNAGVETGELFF. DNA for the CDR3: TGTGCCAGCATGAACGCCGGGGTTGAGACCGGGGAGCTGTTTTTT. The chain couples TRBV7-2 to TRBJ2-2, with D tentatively TRBD2 (5 bases). Trimming pared 7 bases from V and 5 bases from J, leaving 17 bases between. CDR3 length equals 15 residues. CDR1 SGHTA and CDR2 FQGNSA come from the germline V gene. The variable domain in full, completed from reference TRBV7-2 and TRBJ2-2, reads GAGVSQSPSNKVTEKGKDVELRCDPISGHTALYWYRQSLGQGLEFLIYFQGNSAPDKSGLPSDRFSAERTGGSVSTLTIQRTQQEDSAVYLCASMNAGVETGELFFGEGSRLTVL.